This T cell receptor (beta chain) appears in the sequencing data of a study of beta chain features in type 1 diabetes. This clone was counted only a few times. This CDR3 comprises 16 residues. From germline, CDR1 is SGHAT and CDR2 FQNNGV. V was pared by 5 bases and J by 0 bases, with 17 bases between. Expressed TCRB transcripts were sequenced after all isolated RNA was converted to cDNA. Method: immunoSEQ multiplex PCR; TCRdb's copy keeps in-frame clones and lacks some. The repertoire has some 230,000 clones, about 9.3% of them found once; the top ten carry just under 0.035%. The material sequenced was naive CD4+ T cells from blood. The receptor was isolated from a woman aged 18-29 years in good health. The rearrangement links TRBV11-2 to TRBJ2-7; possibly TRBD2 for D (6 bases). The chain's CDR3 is CASSPRPGLNSYEQYF. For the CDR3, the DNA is TGTGCCAGCAGCCCCCGTCCGGGACTGAACTCCTACGAGCAGTACTTC.